This TCR beta chain came from a study of blood T cell repertoires in COVID-19. Study-wide background: Collection of acute and convalescent COVID-19 samples took place in the United States, Italy and Spain. The analysed material was cDNA or gDNA that came from T cells, B-cell-depleted T cells, or PBMCs.

Authors' data handling: Estimation of nucleated cell counts was performed using reference gene primer amplification. The method was immunoSEQ multiplex PCR; TCRdb's version includes in-frame clones alone and lacks a portion of them. V, J and clone size derive from that table, while D and trimming were established from the DNA sequence. The sample has a few hundred thousand clones; around 84% are singletons. Germline V CDR1 and CDR2: MNHEY, SMNVEV (reference sequence). V was pared by 2 bases and J by 5 bases, with 5 bases of the junction left unmatched. The CDR3 runs 14 residues. Sequencing used peripheral blood. The rearrangement links TRBV27 to TRBJ2-7; the match to TRBD1 covers 8 bases. This receptor was identified in a woman aged 60-70 years who had recovered from COVID-19. CDR3 in DNA: TGTGCCAGCAGTTTAGGACAGGGTGGGCACGAGCAGTACTTC. Protein product: CASSLGQGGHEQYF.